The rows below give T cell receptor beta chains drawn from one sample of a study of cytomegalovirus exposure and HLA in healthy donors. This table comes from immunoSEQ multiplex PCR, and its TCRdb copy is limited to in-frame clones, with some not included. Of 100,000 to 150,000 clones detected, about 10% appear once; the ten largest clones hold 4.5% to 5%. The sample taken for sequencing was PBMCs. The source is a woman younger than 30 in good health and CMV-seropositive. The CDR3 runs from the conserved cysteine through the conserved F or W. D genes are given only for firm matches. Clone size is given for some rows only: seen once, a few or many times, or a class if the clone is expanded.

clone size	D gene	V gene	J gene	CDR3 DNA	CDR3 protein
few	-	TRBV7-9	TRBJ2-7	TGTGCCAGCAGCTTTGGGCCGGGGACCTACGAGCAGTACTTC	CASSFGPGTYEQYF
-	TRBD1	TRBV5-1	TRBJ2-7	TGCGCCGGACTGGGACAGATAGCCTACGAGCAGTACTTC	CAGLGQIAYEQYF
-	-	TRBV5-4	TRBJ2-1	TGTGCCAGCAGCTTCGGTAGATCGAGGTCCTACAATGAGCAGTTCTTC	CASSFGRSRSYNEQFF
-	-	TRBV5-6	TRBJ2-7	TGTGCCAGCAGCTCCTCCCAGCGCTACGAGCAGTACTTC	CASSSSQRYEQYF
few	TRBD1	TRBV29-1	TRBJ1-2	TGCAGCGTTGACGGGTTACAGGGGCATGGCTACACCTTC	CSVDGLQGHGYTF
few	TRBD2	TRBV5-1	TRBJ2-3	TGCGCCAGCAGCTTGGGCGGGAGGACAGATACGCAGTATTTT	CASSLGGRTDTQYF
-	-	TRBV19	TRBJ2-1	TGTGCCACCGCGGAGGGGTCAGCCTACAATGAGCAGTTCTTC	CATAEGSAYNEQFF
few	-	TRBV5-1	TRBJ1-2	TGCGCCAGCAGCTTGGGGGAGAACTATGGCTACACCTTC	CASSLGENYGYTF
few	-	TRBV19	TRBJ1-1	TGTGCCACACAGACGGCACCCAACACTGAAGCTTTCTTT	CATQTAPNTEAFF
few	-	TRBV6-5	TRBJ1-4	TGTGCCAGCAGTTCGTCAGCAACTAATGAAAAACTGTTTTTT	CASSSSATNEKLFF
-	TRBD2	TRBV19	TRBJ2-1	TGTGCCAGTAGTACGGCTAGCGGGAATGAGCAGTTCTTC	CASSTASGNEQFF
-	-	TRBV4-2	TRBJ2-4	TGTGCCAGCAGCCAAGATATGTCTTCGGGGGTAGCCAAAAACATTCAGTACTTC	CASSQDMSSGVAKNIQYF
few	TRBD1	TRBV5-5	TRBJ1-5	TGTGCCAGCAGCGTCCAGGGGGAACACAATCGGCCCCAGCATTTT	CASSVQGEHNRPQHF
few	TRBD2	TRBV6-5	TRBJ2-3	TGTGCCAGCAGTCAATCCCGACTAGCTGCAGATACGCAGTATTTT	CASSQSRLAADTQYF
-	TRBD2	TRBV28	TRBJ2-5	TGTGCCAGCAGTTTGGGAGGGGCCGACCAAGAGACCCAGTACTTC	CASSLGGADQETQYF
few	-	TRBV21-1	TRBJ1-3	TGTGCCAGCAGCGCCACTAGCCTGTTCGGAAACACCATATATTTT	CASSATSLFGNTIYF
-	-	TRBV6-5	TRBJ2-1	TGTGCCAGCAGTCGAACGGCAGGGGTAAGGGGTGAGCAGTTCTTC	CASSRTAGVRGEQFF
-	-	TRBV5-1	TRBJ2-7	TGCGCCAGCAGCCGACTGCCCTACGAGCAGTACTTC	CASSRLPYEQYF
-	TRBD1	TRBV2	TRBJ2-3	TGTGCCAGCTCAACCGGGACAGTCCTGGGTACGCAGTATTTT	CASSTGTVLGTQYF
few	TRBD1	TRBV7-9	TRBJ1-2	TGTGCCAGCAGCTTCCCAGAGGGGGCGGGCTATGGCTACACCTTC	CASSFPEGAGYGYTF
few	TRBD1	TRBV6-1	TRBJ1-1	TGTGCCAGCAGTGCCTATACAGGGGGGAACACTGAAGCTTTCTTT	CASSAYTGGNTEAFF
-	-	TRBV7-2	TRBJ2-2	TGTGCCAGCAGCTTAGGCAGGCCGAACACCGGGGAGCTGTTTTTT	CASSLGRPNTGELFF
few	TRBD1	TRBV5-1	TRBJ2-2	TGCGCCAGCAGCGACGGACAGGCGAACACCGGGGAGCTGTTTTTT	CASSDGQANTGELFF
-	-	TRBV11-2	TRBJ1-2	TGTGCCAGCAGCTCACAGTTTAACTATGGCTACACCTTC	CASSSQFNYGYTF
few	-	TRBV7-8	TRBJ2-7	TGTGCCAGCAGCTTAGTTCCCGTGAGCTCCTACGAGCAGTACTTC	CASSLVPVSSYEQYF
few	-	TRBV7-9	TRBJ2-3	TGTGCCAGCAGACCGAGCGGATCGGCAGATACGCAGTATTTT	CASRPSGSADTQYF
few	-	TRBV6-1	TRBJ1-1	TGTGCCAGCAGGGAGAATCCTGTGACTGAAGCTTTCTTT	CASRENPVTEAFF
few	-	TRBV5-1	TRBJ2-5	TGCGCCAGCAGCTTGGCTGGGGGGCAAGAGACCCAGTACTTC	CASSLAGGQETQYF
-	TRBD1	TRBV6-1	TRBJ2-2	TGTGCCAGCCTCAGGGGGTTAGGCGGGGAGCTGTTTTTT	CASLRGLGGELFF
few	-	TRBV30	TRBJ1-2	TGTGCCTGGAAGATTGAGGGGGATAGCTATGGCTACACCTTC	CAWKIEGDSYGYTF
-	TRBD2	TRBV19	TRBJ2-1	TGTGCCACCCGTAGCGGGTACAATGAGCAGTTCTTC	CATRSGYNEQFF
few	-	TRBV28	TRBJ2-7	TGTGCCAGCAGTTTGCAGTCCGGGGTGCAGGGGGGCGAGCAGTACTTC	CASSLQSGVQGGEQYF
-	-	TRBV7-9	TRBJ2-7	TGTGCCAGCAGCCCCACTGGCGGATTC	CASSPTGGF
-	-	TRBV18	TRBJ2-3	TGTGCCAGCTCAAGGACAGACAGCACAGATACGCAGTATTTT	CASSRTDSTDTQYF
-	-	TRBV6-1	TRBJ1-5	TGTGCCAGCAGTGAACTGTCAGGGAATCAGCCCCAGCATTTT	CASSELSGNQPQHF
few	TRBD1	TRBV5-1	TRBJ1-3	TGCGCCAGCAGCGGGAGCCCGGGACAGTTCGGAAACACCATATATTTT	CASSGSPGQFGNTIYF
-	-	TRBV29-1	TRBJ1-2	TGCAGCATAATTGACAGCAAAAGTAACTATGGCTACACCTTC	CSIIDSKSNYGYTF
-	TRBD2	TRBV6-6	TRBJ2-1	TGTGCCAGCAGCGAGACTAGCGGGAGTACGAATGAGCAGTTCTTC	CASSETSGSTNEQFF
few	TRBD1	TRBV7-6	TRBJ1-2	TGTGCCAGCAGCCCATCCGGGACAGGGGACGGCTACACCTTC	CASSPSGTGDGYTF
-	TRBD1	TRBV19	TRBJ2-5	TGTGCCAGTAGTATAGTGCTGGGACAGGGGAAAGAGACCCAGTACTTC	CASSIVLGQGKETQYF
-	-	TRBV18	TRBJ2-7	TGTGCCAGCTCACCTCCGGGACTTGTTTACGAGCAGTACTTC	CASSPPGLVYEQYF
-	TRBD1	TRBV5-1	TRBJ2-1	TGCGCCAGCAGCCGAGTGACAGGGGGCTACAATGAGCAGTTCTTC	CASSRVTGGYNEQFF
-	-	TRBV2	TRBJ2-6	TGTGCCAGCACAGGGGAATCTGGGGCCAACGTCCTGACTTTC	CASTGESGANVLTF
-	-	TRBV6-5	TRBJ2-2	TGTGCCAGCAGTTTATCTGACTATCCCCCCGGGGAGCTGTTTTTT	CASSLSDYPPGELFF
-	-	TRBV25-1	TRBJ1-1	TGTGCCAGCAGTGAAAGCGACAGACTGAACACTGAAGCTTTCTTT	CASSESDRLNTEAFF
-	-	TRBV27	TRBJ1-2	TGTGCCAGCAGTCCGGGGTCCAACTATGGCTACACCTTC	CASSPGSNYGYTF
few	TRBD2	TRBV30	TRBJ2-7	TGTGCCTGGAGTGGGGCTGACGGGACTACTCCCTACGAGCAGTACTTC	CAWSGADGTTPYEQYF
-	-	TRBV6-5	TRBJ1-3	TGTGCCAGCACCGGACACTTCCCTGGAAACACCATATATTTT	CASTGHFPGNTIYF
few	TRBD2	TRBV11-2	TRBJ2-1	TGTGCCAGCAGCCTCGGGACTAGCGGGAGTGTATACAATGAGCAGTTCTTC	CASSLGTSGSVYNEQFF
-	TRBD2	TRBV5-1	TRBJ2-3	TGCGCCAGCAGCCCCCTGAACGGGAGGGCCCGTGATACGCAGTATTTT	CASSPLNGRARDTQYF
few	TRBD2	TRBV5-6	TRBJ2-1	TGTGCCAGCAGCCCGTTAGCGGGAGCGGGCAATGAGCAGTTCTTC	CASSPLAGAGNEQFF
few	-	TRBV25-1	TRBJ1-2	TGTGCCAGCAGTGCGCCAGGGATTGTTAACTATGGCTACACCTTC	CASSAPGIVNYGYTF
many	-	TRBV11-3	TRBJ2-1	TGTGCCAGCAGCTCTACCTTGACAGGCTCCTACAATGAGCAGTTCTTC	CASSSTLTGSYNEQFF
-	-	TRBV5-1	TRBJ1-4	TGCGCCAGCAGCTTGGTGCCTCACGGTTCAACTAATGAAAAACTGTTTTTT	CASSLVPHGSTNEKLFF
few	-	TRBV7-6	TRBJ1-3	TGTGCCAGCAGCCCGACAGGAAACACCATATATTTT	CASSPTGNTIYF
few	TRBD1	TRBV30	TRBJ2-7	TGTGCCTGGAGTGTCGGAGGGACAGGAAACGAGCAGTACTTC	CAWSVGGTGNEQYF
-	TRBD1	TRBV9	TRBJ2-1	TGTGCCAGCTCCGTGCCCAGGGGGCATGAGCAGTTCTTC	CASSVPRGHEQFF
few	TRBD1	TRBV7-3	TRBJ2-7	TGTGCCAGCAGCCCCGGACAGGGTACCTACGAGCAGTACTTC	CASSPGQGTYEQYF
few	TRBD1	TRBV6-1	TRBJ1-2	TGTGCCAGCAGTACAGGGGGCGGAAACTATGGCTACACCTTC	CASSTGGGNYGYTF